This TCR beta chain was identified during a study of T cell responses to AZD1222 COVID-19 vaccine. Study-wide context: Pooled samples include second doses given at about 4 or 12 weeks.

Study-wide points: Donors were mostly white British, more females; clonal diversity possibly underestimated.

A remark on this clone: What it recognizes is unknown.

The table came from immunoSEQ multiplex PCR; TCRdb's copy has only in-frame clones and leaves some out. The sample carries some 110,000 clones, around nine tenths recorded once. Here the sequenced sample was peripheral blood, taken on day 0 of AZD1222 vaccination. The receptor was derived from an adult in good health.

As DNA, the CDR3 is TGTGCCAGCAGTCGCTTAAAGAATCAGCCCCAGCATTTT. Protein sequence: CASSRLKNQPQHF. This chain connects TRBV6-5 to TRBJ1-5, with D uncertain. The CDR3 covers 13 residues. V dropped 5 bases and J dropped 4 bases, with 9 bases sitting between them. Germline V gene lookup returns CDR1 MNHEY and CDR2 SVGAGI.